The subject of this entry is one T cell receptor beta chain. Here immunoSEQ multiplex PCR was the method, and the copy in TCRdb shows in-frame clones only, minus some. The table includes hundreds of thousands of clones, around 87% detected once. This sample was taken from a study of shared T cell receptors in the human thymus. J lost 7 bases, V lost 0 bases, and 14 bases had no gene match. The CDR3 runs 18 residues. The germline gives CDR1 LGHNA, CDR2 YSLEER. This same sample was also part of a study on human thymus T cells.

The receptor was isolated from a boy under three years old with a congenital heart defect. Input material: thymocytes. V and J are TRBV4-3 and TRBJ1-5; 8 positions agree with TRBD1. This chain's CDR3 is CASSQDRAGGKYEQPQHF. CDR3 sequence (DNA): TGCGCCAGCAGCCAAGATCGCGCAGGGGGCAAATATGAACAGCCCCAGCATTTT.